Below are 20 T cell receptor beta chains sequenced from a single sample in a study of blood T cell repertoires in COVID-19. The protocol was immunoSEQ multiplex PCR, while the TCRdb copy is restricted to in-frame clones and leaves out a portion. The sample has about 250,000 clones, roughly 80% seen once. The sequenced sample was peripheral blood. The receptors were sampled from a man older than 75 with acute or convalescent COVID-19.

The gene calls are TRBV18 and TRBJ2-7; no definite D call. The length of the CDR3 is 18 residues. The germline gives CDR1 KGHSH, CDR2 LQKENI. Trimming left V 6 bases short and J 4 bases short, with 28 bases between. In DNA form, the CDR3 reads TGTGCCAGCTCCCAAGGTCCAGGCAGATCCGCCGTCTCTTACGAGCAGTACTTC. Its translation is CASSQGPGRSAVSYEQYF.

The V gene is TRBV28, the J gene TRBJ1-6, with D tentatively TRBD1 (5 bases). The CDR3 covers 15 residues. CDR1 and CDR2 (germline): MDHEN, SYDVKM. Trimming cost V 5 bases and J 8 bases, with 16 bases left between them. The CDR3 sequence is CASSSLRGGDSPLHF. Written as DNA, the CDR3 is TGTGCCAGCAGTAGTTTAAGGGGCGGGGATTCACCCCTCCACTTT.

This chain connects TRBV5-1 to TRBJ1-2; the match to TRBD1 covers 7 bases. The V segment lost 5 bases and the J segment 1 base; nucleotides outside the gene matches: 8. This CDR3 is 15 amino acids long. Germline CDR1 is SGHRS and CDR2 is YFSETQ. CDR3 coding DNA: TGCGCCAGCAGTTACTGGGACAGACTTAACTATGGCTACACCTTC. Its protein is CASSYWDRLNYGYTF.

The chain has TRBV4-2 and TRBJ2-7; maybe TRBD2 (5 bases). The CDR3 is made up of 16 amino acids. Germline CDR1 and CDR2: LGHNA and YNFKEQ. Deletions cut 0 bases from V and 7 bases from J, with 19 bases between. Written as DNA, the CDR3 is TGTGCCAGCAGCCAAGATCCGTGGACTGGGATGGGGGAGCAGTACTTC. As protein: CASSQDPWTGMGEQYF.

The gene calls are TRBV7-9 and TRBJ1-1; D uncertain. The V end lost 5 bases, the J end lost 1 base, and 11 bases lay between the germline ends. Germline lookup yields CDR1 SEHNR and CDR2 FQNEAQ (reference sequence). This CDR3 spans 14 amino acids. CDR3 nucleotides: TGTGCCAGCAGCCCTCCCCGGAGGAACACTGAAGCTTTCTTT. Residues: CASSPPRRNTEAFF.

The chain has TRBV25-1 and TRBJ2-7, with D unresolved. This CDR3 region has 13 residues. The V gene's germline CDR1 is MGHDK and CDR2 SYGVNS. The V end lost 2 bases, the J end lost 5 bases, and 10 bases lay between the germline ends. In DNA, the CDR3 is TGTGCCAGCAGTGAAGGGTGGAGAGACGAGCAGTACTTC. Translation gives CASSEGWRDEQYF.

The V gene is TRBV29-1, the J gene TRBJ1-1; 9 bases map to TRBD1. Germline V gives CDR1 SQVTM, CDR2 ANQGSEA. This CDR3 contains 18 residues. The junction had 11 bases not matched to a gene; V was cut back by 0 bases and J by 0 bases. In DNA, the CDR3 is TGCAGCGTTGAAGATCTATGGACAGGGGACCTTATGAACACTGAAGCTTTCTTT. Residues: CSVEDLWTGDLMNTEAFF.

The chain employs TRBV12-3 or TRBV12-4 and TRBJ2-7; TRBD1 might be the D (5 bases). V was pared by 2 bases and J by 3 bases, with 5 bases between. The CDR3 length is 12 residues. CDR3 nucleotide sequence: TGTGCCAGCAGTTTAACAGGCTACGAGCAGTACTTC. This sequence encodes CASSLTGYEQYF.

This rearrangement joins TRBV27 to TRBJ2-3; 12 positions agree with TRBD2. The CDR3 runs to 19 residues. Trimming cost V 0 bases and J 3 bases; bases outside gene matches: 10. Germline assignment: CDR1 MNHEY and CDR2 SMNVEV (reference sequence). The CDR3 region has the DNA TGTGCCAGCAGTTTATCCTCTAGCGGGAGGGCCGGGTGGACAGATACGCAGTATTTT. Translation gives CASSLSSSGRAGWTDTQYF.

CDR3 amino acids: CATSRGTGSSGANVLTF. The CDR3 DNA reads TGTGCCACCAGCAGAGGAACGGGTAGCTCTGGGGCCAACGTCCTGACTTTC. The chain links TRBV15 to TRBJ2-6; D not resolved. V was trimmed by 1 base and J by 0 bases, leaving 10 bases between them. Germline V gives CDR1 LNHNV, CDR2 YYDKDF (reference sequence). The CDR3 extends over 17 amino acids.

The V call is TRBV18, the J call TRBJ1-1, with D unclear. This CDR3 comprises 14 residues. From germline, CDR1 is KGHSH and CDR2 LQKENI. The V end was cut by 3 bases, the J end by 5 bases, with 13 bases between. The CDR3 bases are TGTGCCAGCTCACCCCTCTTGGAGGGAACTGAAGCTTTCTTT. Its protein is CASSPLLEGTEAFF. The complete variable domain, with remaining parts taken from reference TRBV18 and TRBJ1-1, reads NAGVMQNPRHLVRRRGQEARLRCSPMKGHSHVYWYRQLPEEGLKFMVYLQKENIIDESGMPKERFSAEFPKEGPSILRIQQVVRGDSAAYFCASSPLLEGTEAFFGQGTRLTVV.

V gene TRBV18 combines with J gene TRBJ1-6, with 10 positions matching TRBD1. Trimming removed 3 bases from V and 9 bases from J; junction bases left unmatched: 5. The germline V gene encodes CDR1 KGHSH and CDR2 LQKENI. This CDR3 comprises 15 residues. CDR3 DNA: TGTGCCAGCTCACCCTTGGGACAGGGGATTTCACCCCTCCACTTT. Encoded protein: CASSPLGQGISPLHF.

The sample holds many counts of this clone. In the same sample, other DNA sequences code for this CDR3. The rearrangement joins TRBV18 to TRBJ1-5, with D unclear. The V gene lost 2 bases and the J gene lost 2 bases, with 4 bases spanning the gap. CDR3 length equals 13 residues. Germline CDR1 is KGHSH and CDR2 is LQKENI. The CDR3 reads CASSPAGNQPQHF. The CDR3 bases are TGTGCCAGCTCACCAGCAGGCAATCAGCCCCAGCATTTT.

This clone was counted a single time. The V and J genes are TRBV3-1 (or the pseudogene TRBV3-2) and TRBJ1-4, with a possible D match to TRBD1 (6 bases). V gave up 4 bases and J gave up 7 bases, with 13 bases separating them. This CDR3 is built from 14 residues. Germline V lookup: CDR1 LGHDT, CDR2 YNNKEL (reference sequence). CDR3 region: CASSRLGGTEKLFF. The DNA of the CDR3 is TGTGCCAGCAGCCGGTTAGGGGGAACTGAAAAACTGTTTTTT.

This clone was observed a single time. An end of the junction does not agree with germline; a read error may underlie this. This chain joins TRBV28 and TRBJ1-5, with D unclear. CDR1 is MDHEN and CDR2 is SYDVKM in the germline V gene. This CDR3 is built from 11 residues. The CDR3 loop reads CASSSLGLRNF. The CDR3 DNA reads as TGTGCCAGCAGTTCCCTTGGGCTCAGGAATTTT. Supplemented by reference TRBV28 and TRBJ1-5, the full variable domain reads DVKVTQSSRYLVKRTGEKVFLECVQDMDHENMFWYRQDPGLGLRLIYFSYDVKMKEKGDIPEGYSVSREKKERFSLILESASTNQTSMYLCASSSLGLRNFGDGTRLSIL.

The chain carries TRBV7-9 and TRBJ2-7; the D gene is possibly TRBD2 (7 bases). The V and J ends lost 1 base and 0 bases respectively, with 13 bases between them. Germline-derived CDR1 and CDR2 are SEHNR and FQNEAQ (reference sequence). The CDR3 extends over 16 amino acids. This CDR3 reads CASSLGWGGSSYEQYF. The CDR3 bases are TGTGCCAGCAGCTTAGGGTGGGGGGGCAGCTCCTACGAGCAGTACTTC.

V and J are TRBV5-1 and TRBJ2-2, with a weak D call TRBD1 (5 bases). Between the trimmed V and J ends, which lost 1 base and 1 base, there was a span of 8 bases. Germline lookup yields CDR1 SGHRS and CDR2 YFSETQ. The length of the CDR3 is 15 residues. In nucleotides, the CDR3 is TGCGCCAGCAGCTTGACAGGTCAGAACACCGGGGAGCTGTTTTTT. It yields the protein CASSLTGQNTGELFF.

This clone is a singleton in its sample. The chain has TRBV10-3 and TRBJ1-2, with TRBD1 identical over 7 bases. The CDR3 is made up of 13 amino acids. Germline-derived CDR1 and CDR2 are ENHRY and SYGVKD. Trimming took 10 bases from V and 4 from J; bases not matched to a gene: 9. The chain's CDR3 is CATLTGWGYGYTF. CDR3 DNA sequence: TGTGCCACTTTGACAGGGTGGGGCTATGGCTACACCTTC.

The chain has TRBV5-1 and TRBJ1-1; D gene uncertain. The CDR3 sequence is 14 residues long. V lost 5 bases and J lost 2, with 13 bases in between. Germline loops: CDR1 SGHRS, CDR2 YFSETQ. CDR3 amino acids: CASSPQVVNTEAFF. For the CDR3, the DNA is TGCGCCAGCAGTCCCCAGGTGGTCAACACTGAAGCTTTCTTT.

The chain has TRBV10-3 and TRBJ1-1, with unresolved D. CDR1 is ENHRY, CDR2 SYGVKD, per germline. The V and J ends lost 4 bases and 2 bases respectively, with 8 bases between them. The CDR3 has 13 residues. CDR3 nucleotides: TGTGCCATCAGTGTTAACACAAACACTGAAGCTTTCTTT. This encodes CAISVNTNTEAFF.